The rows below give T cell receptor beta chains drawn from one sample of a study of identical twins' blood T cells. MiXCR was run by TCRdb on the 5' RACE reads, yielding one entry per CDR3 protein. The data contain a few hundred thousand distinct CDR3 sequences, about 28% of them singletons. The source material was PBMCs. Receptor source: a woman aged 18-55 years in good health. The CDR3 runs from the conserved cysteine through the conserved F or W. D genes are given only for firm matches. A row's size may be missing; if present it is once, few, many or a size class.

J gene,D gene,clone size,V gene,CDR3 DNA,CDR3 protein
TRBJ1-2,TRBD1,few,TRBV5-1,TGCGCCAGCAGCAGCCAGGGGGATGGCTACACCTTC,CASSSQGDGYTF
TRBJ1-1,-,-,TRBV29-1,TGCAGCGTGCGCCCGGGGGGGAACACTGAAGCTTTCTTT,CSVRPGGNTEAFF
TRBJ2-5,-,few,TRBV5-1,TGCGCCAGCAGGACGGCTTATCGAAGGGAGACCCAGTACTTC,CASRTAYRRETQYF
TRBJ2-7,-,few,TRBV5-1,TGCGCCAGCAGCTCTGCAGGGGGGGGTTACGAGCAGTACTTC,CASSSAGGGYEQYF
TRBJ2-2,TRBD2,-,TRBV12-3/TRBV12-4,TGTGCCAGCAGTTTAGGGGGACTAGTGAACACCGGGGAGCTGTTTTTT,CASSLGGLVNTGELFF
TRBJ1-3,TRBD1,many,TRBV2,TGTGCCAGCAGCTTTAGGACAGGGGATCTCTCTGGAAACACCATATATTTT,CASSFRTGDLSGNTIYF
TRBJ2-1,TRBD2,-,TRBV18,TGTGCCAGCACCGGGACTAGCGGGATTTACAATGAGCAGTTCTTC,CASTGTSGIYNEQFF
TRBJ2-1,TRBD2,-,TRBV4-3,TGCGCCAGCAGCCAAGATCGGGGACTAGCGGGGGTCTATGAGCAGTTCTTC,CASSQDRGLAGVYEQFF
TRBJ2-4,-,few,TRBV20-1,TGCAGTGCTAGAGATATGGGGTGGGCCAAAAACATTCAGTACTTC,CSARDMGWAKNIQYF
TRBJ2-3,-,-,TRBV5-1,TGCGCCAGCAGGTTGTCGTCTCCTAGCACAGATACGCAGTATTTT,CASRLSSPSTDTQYF
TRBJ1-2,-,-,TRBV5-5,TGTGCCAGCAGCTTGTCGTTGGACACCACTAACTATGGCTACACCTTC,CASSLSLDTTNYGYTF
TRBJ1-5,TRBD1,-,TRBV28,TGTGCCAGCAGTTCTATTCGGACAGGAGTCGAGCCCCAGCATTTT,CASSSIRTGVEPQHF
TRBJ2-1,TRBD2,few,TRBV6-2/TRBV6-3,TGTGCCAGCACTAGCGGGGCTTACAATGAGCAGTTCTTC,CASTSGAYNEQFF
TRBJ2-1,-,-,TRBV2,TGTGCCAGCACCGTGGCGAGCTCCTACAATGAGCAGTTCTTC,CASTVASSYNEQFF
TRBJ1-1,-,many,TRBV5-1,TGTGCCAGCAGCTTAACCCTGAACACTGAAGCTTTCTTT,CASSLTLNTEAFF
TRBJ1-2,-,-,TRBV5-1,TGCGCCAGCAGCTTGGCCGTACCAACCCGGGACTATGGCTACACCTTC,CASSLAVPTRDYGYTF
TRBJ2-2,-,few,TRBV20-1,TGCAGTGCTCTCGGTTTCTCGAACACCGGGGAGCTGTTTTTT,CSALGFSNTGELFF